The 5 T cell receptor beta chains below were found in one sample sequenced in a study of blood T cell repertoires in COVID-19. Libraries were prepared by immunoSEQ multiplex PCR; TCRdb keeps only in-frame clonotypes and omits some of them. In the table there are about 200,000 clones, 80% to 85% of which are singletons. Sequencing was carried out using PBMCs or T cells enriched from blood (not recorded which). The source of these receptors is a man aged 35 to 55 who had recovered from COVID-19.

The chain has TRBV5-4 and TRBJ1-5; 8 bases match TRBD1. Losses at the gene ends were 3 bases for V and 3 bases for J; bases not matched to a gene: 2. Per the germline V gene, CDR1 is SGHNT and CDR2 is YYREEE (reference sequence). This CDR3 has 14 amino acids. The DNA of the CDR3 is TGTGCCAGCAGCTCACAGGGGGACAATCAGCCCCAGCATTTT. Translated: CASSSQGDNQPQHF.

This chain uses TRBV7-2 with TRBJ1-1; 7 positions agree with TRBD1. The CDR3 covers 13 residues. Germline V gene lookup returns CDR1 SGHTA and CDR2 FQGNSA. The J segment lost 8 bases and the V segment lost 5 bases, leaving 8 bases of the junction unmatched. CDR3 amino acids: CASSPQGVVEAFF. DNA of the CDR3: TGTGCCAGCAGCCCTCAGGGGGTGGTGGAAGCTTTCTTT.

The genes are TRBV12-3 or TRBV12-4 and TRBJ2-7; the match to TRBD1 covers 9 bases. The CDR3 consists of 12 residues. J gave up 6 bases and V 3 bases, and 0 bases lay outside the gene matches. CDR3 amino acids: CASSLTGGEQYF. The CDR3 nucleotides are TGTGCCAGCAGTTTGACAGGGGGCGAGCAGTACTTC.

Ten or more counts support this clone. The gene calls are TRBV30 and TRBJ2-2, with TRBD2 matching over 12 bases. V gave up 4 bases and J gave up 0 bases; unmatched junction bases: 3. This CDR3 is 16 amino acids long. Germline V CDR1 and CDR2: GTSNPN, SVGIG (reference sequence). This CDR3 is CAWTSGGEPNTGELFF. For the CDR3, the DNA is TGTGCCTGGACTAGCGGGGGGGAGCCGAACACCGGGGAGCTGTTTTTT.

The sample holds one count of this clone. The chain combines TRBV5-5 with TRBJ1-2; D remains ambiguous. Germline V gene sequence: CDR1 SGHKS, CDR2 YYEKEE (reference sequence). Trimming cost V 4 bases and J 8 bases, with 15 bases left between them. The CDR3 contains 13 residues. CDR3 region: CASSTEGVGGYTF. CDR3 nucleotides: TGTGCCAGCAGCACCGAGGGAGTGGGGGGCTACACCTTC.